Listed below are T cell receptor beta chains from one sample, sequenced in a study of blood T cells in healthy people across ages. TCRdb re-called the 5' RACE reads through MiXCR, storing one row per CDR3 protein. The table shows about 780,000 distinct CDR3 sequences, with 62% occurring only once. Sequencing was carried out using blood. The receptor set was obtained from a man aged 25 to 40 in good health. Each CDR3 is given without its conserved first and last residue. D genes are given only for firm matches. Rows give clone size only sometimes, using once, few, many, or a class for an expanded clone.

clone_size | j_call | d_call | v_call | cdr3_aa
once | TRBJ2-3 | TRBD1 | TRBV28 | ASSFPVDRGLLSTDTQY
. | TRBJ1-2 | . | TRBV29-1 | SVEGVGFNYGYT
. | TRBJ2-5 | . | TRBV20-1 | SARIGLREQY
few | TRBJ2-7 | . | TRBV27 | ASSLNSPRDTQNTYEQY
. | TRBJ2-7 | . | TRBV7-9 | ASSRPRQSYEQY
. | TRBJ2-1 | . | TRBV7-2 | ASSLQLSGNNEQF
few | TRBJ2-1 | TRBD2 | TRBV6-2/TRBV6-3 | ASSYGRGGREQF
few | TRBJ2-2 | . | TRBV20-1 | SAPPGGRAGELF
. | TRBJ2-5 | . | TRBV10-3 | AISAATENLQETQY
. | TRBJ2-1 | TRBD2 | TRBV4-3 | ASSRSTSGGVGEQF
few | TRBJ2-7 | . | TRBV20-1 | SARTVSSYEQY
. | TRBJ1-2 | . | TRBV29-1 | SVELAGGPQFSNYGYT
. | TRBJ2-2 | TRBD2 | TRBV10-3 | AIKGTTRTGELF
once | TRBJ2-4 | . | TRBV20-1 | SAYGQLQY
. | TRBJ2-3 | TRBD2 | TRBV10-2 | ASSDGTSADTQY
. | TRBJ2-5 | . | TRBV5-1 | ASSVGTGFEETQY
. | TRBJ1-1 | . | TRBV29-1 | SVGAGLEAF
. | TRBJ2-1 | TRBD1 | TRBV5-1 | ASSSGRTGANEQF
many | TRBJ2-5 | TRBD1 | TRBV20-1 | SARPQGKETQY
few | TRBJ1-1 | . | TRBV29-1 | SVVQGVMNTEAF
. | TRBJ2-1 | . | TRBV7-2 | ASSLWGGAPGNEQF
. | TRBJ1-5 | . | TRBV5-1 | ASSLDDGNHQPQH
. | TRBJ1-2 | TRBD1 | TRBV29-1 | SAKDRGPYGYT
. | TRBJ2-7 | TRBD2 | TRBV7-2 | ASTYSAGGTYEQY
. | TRBJ2-7 | TRBD1 | TRBV7-9 | ASSSRRTGPLEQY
few | TRBJ2-5 | . | TRBV6-5 | ATRGARETQY
. | TRBJ1-1 | . | TRBV7-2 | ASSLGAGKNTEAF
. | TRBJ2-7 | . | TRBV20-1 | SASGGFYEQY
. | TRBJ1-1 | TRBD1 | TRBV27 | ASSFISGGLNTEAF
. | TRBJ2-1 | TRBD2 | TRBV6-5 | ASNAEGRGSGQF
. | TRBJ1-2 | . | TRBV5-1 | ASSFFSGSRDYGYT
once | . | TRBD1 | TRBV2 | ASSARQGAHEQY
. | TRBJ2-4 | . | TRBV20-1 | SARDQLQY
. | TRBJ1-2 | . | TRBV2 | ASPLRQTNYGYT
. | TRBJ1-5 | . | TRBV30 | AWSATMGQPQH
few | TRBJ1-6 | . | TRBV6-1 | ASSESPGYSGKESPLH
. | TRBJ2-6 | TRBD1 | TRBV11-3 | ASSLGEGTGASVLT
. | TRBJ1-1 | . | TRBV6-2/TRBV6-3 | ASSYRTVEAF
few | TRBJ2-7 | TRBD2 | TRBV4-3 | ASSPGLGTEQY
few | TRBJ2-3 | . | TRBV7-3 | ASSLNGARGDTQY
. | TRBJ2-3 | TRBD2 | TRBV7-2 | ASSLGGTSHEY
few | TRBJ1-2 | . | TRBV4-2 | ASSQEGGQGFDFYGYT
. | TRBJ2-4 | TRBD2 | TRBV5-1 | ASSLDGGDIQY
. | TRBJ2-5 | TRBD1 | TRBV29-1 | SAGGQETQY
. | TRBJ2-6 | TRBD2 | TRBV7-9 | ASSMGLAGVSGANVLT
. | TRBJ2-1 | . | TRBV29-1 | SVLETRNEQF
. | TRBJ2-1 | TRBD2 | TRBV6-6 | ASSAELAGEQF
. | TRBJ2-3 | . | TRBV7-3 | ASSLVDRSTDTQY
. | TRBJ2-4 | TRBD1 | TRBV27 | ASHIRDRKNIQY
. | TRBJ2-1 | TRBD2 | TRBV27 | ASSLTSPAYNEQF
once | . | TRBD1 | TRBV6-2/TRBV6-3 | ASSRATTGVYEQY
. | TRBJ1-2 | TRBD1 | TRBV12-3/TRBV12-4 | ASSIRTGWDNGYT
. | TRBJ2-7 | . | TRBV2 | ASSPGRSSYEQY